The 4 T cell receptor beta chains reported below all come from one sample, sequenced in a study of T-cell memory formation after mild COVID-19. TCRdb re-derived calls from the 5' RACE reads in MiXCR, one entry per CDR3 protein. The table includes 250,000 to 300,000 distinct CDR3 sequences, roughly 15% detected once. The sequenced sample consisted of PBMCs or a T cell subset sorted from them (not recorded which). These receptors were collected from a man in his late teens or twenties who had mild COVID-19 (a few samples of this study predate the infection). Cell type and time point are not known.

The chain links TRBV6-5 to TRBJ1-2; D gene unclear. CDR1 and CDR2 from the germline V gene are MNHEY and SVGAGI. The V end lost 0 bases, the J end lost 2 bases, and 1 base lay between the germline ends. The CDR3 covers 12 residues. DNA for the CDR3: TGTGCCAGCAGTTACTCCAACTATGGCTACACCTTC. This translates into CASSYSNYGYTF.

In the case of this clonotype: Given a much more abundant clone one base away, this may be a read error. V usage is TRBV11-1 and J usage is TRBJ2-1, with D hard to call. Trimming removed 4 bases at V and 3 bases at J, with 4 bases between. CDR1 is SGHAT, CDR2 FQDESV, per germline (reference sequence). This CDR3 has 12 residues. The CDR3 DNA sequence: TGTGCCAGCAGCTCCTTCTACAATGAGCAGTTCTTC. Translation gives CASSSFYNEQFF.

This clonotype was detected only a few times. The genes are TRBV20-1 and TRBJ2-4; D perhaps matches TRBD2 (7 bases). Per the germline V gene, CDR1 is DFQATT and CDR2 is SNEGSKA (reference sequence). Trimming left V 6 bases short and J 9 bases short, with 18 bases between. The CDR3 covers 13 residues. In DNA form, the CDR3 reads TGCAGTGCCCCCGCGCAGGGGAGGGGCATTCAGTACTTC. It encodes CSAPAQGRGIQYF.

V gene TRBV6-2 or TRBV6-3 combines with J gene TRBJ2-1, with D possibly being TRBD2 (6 bases). The germline gives CDR1 MNHEY, CDR2 SVGEGT. This CDR3 comprises 16 residues. The V gene lost 2 bases and the J gene lost 6 bases, with 17 bases spanning the gap. The CDR3: CASSYPLGTAPNEQFF. The CDR3 region has the DNA TGTGCCAGCAGTTACCCTCTAGGGACTGCACCCAATGAGCAGTTCTTC.